This T cell receptor (beta chain) was identified during a study of OX40 agonist ivuxolimab in advanced cancers. Across the study: Patients assigned to dose escalation were diagnosed with hepatocellular carcinoma, melanoma, renal cell or head and neck cancer. One patient with hepatocellular carcinoma and two with cutaneous melanoma, three in all, had partial responses.

Trimming took 3 bases from V and 1 from J, leaving 12 bases between them. The CDR3 is made up of 15 amino acids. CDR1 and CDR2 (germline): LNHDA, SQIVND (reference sequence). This clone was observed once. The antigen is undetermined. The study, taken as a whole, reports: Relative to CD4+, CD8+ T cells held more expanded clones on average. At 0.1 to 3.0 mg/kg and by week 6, CD4+ and CD8+ T cells in the blood had expanded clonally.

Here immunoSEQ multiplex PCR was the method, and the copy in TCRdb shows in-frame clones only, minus some. The sample gives about 67,000 clones, more than 85% of which show up once; roughly 12% is in the top ten. Sequenced material: CD4+ or CD8+ T cells sorted from blood, taken in a trial of the OX40 agonist ivuxolimab. The clonotype originates from an adult with an advanced solid tumor such as melanoma, head and neck, liver or kidney cancer. The V and J genes are TRBV19 and TRBJ1-1; possibly TRBD1 for D (6 bases). The CDR3 here is CASSMSAGANTEAFF. CDR3 coding DNA: TGTGCCAGTAGTATGTCGGCAGGGGCGAACACTGAAGCTTTCTTT.